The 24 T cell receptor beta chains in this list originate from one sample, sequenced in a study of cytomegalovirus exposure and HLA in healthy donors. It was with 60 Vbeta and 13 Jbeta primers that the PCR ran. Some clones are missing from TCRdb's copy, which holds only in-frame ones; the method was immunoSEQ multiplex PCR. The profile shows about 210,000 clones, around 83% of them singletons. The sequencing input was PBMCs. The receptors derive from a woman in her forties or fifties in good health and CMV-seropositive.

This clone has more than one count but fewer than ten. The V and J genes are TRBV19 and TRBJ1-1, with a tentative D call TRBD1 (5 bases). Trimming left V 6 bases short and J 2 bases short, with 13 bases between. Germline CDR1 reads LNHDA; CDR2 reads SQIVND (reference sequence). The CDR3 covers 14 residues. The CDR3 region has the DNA TGTGCCAGTAGGGGACTGGGATCAAACACTGAAGCTTTCTTT. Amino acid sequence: CASRGLGSNTEAFF.

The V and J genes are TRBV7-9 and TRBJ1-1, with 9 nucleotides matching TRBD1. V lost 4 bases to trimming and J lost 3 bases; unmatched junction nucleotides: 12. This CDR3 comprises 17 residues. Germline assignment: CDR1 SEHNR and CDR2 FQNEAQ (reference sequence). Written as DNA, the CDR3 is TGTGCCAGCAGCTCCTGGGGGACAGGGAGAACCTACACTGAAGCTTTCTTT. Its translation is CASSSWGTGRTYTEAFF.

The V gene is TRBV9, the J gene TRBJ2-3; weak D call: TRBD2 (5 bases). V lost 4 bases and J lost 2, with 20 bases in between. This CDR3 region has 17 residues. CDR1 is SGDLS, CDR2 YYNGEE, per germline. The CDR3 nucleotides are TGTGCCAGCAGCCCGAGGAGGATGGCCTTCCTCACAGATACGCAGTATTTT. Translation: CASSPRRMAFLTDTQYF. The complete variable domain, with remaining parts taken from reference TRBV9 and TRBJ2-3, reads DSGVTQTPKHLITATGQRVTLRCSPRSGDLSVYWYQQSLDQGLQFLIQYYNGEERAKGNILERFSAQQFPDLHSELNLSSLELGDSALYFCASSPRRMAFLTDTQYFGPGTRLTVL.

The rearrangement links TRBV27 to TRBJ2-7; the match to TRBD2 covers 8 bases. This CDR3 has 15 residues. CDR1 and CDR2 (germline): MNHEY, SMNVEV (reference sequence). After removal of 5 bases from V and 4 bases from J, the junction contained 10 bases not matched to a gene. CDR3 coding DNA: TGTGCCAGCAGTCCCGGACTAGCCCCGCTGTACGAGCAGTACTTC. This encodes CASSPGLAPLYEQYF.

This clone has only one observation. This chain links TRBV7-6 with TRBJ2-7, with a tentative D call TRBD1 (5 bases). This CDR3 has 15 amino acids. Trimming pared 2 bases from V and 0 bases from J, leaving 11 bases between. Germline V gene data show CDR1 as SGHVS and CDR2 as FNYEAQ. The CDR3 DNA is TGTGCCAGCAGCTTAATGGTAGGGGCCTCCTACGAGCAGTACTTC. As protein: CASSLMVGASYEQYF.

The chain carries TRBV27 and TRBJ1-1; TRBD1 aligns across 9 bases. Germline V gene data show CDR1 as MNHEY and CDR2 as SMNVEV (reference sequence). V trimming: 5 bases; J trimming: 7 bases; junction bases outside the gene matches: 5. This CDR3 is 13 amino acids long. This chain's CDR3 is CASSTDRGGEAFF. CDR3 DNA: TGTGCCAGCAGTACGGACAGGGGAGGTGAAGCTTTCTTT.

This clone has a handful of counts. CDR3 nucleotides: TGCGCCAGCAGGAGTACAGGGACTGGAAACACCATATATTTT. Translated, it gives CASRSTGTGNTIYF. The rearrangement joins TRBV5-1 to TRBJ1-3, with D perhaps matching TRBD1 (6 bases). Germline lookup yields CDR1 SGHRS and CDR2 YFSETQ. The CDR3 runs to 14 residues. V was pared by 5 bases and J by 2 bases, with 11 bases between.

CDR3 in DNA: TGTGCCAGCAGCTTAGGAGCGGGGGGCGGGGAGCTGTTTTTT. It specifies CASSLGAGGGELFF. This chain uses TRBV5-4 with TRBJ2-2, with TRBD2 matching 9 bases. Germline V gives CDR1 SGHNT, CDR2 YYREEE (reference sequence). V dropped 2 bases and J dropped 7; count of bases not matched to a gene: 3. The length of the CDR3 is 14 residues. Full variable domain (rest looked up from reference TRBV5-4 and TRBJ2-2): ETGVTQSPTHLIKTRGQQVTLRCSSQSGHNTVSWYQQALGQGPQFIFQYYREEENGRGNFPPRFSGLQFPNYSSELNVNALELDDSALYLCASSLGAGGGELFFGEGSRLTVL.

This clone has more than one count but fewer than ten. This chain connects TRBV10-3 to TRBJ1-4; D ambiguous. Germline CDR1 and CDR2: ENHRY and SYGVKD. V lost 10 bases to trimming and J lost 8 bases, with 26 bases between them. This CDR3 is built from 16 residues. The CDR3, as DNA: TGTGCCACTTCTTTGGGCAGGTCAGCCGGCCAGGAAAAACTGTTTTTT. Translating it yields CATSLGRSAGQEKLFF.

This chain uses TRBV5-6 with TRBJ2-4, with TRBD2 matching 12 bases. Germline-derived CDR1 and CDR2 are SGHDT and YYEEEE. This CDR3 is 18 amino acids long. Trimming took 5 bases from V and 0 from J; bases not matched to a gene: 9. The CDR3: CASRILAGGPLAKNIQYF. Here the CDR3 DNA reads TGTGCCAGCAGAATACTAGCGGGGGGTCCCCTAGCCAAAAACATTCAGTACTTC. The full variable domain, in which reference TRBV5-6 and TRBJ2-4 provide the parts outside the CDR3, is DAGVTQSPTHLIKTRGQQVTLRCSPKSGHDTVSWYQQALGQGPQFIFQYYEEEERQRGNFPDRFSGHQFPNYSSELNVNALLLGDSALYLCASRILAGGPLAKNIQYFGAGTRLSVL.

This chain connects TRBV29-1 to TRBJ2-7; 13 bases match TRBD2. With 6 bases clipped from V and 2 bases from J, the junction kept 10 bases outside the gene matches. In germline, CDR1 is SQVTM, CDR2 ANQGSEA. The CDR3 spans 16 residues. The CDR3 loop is CSVAGTSGVQTYEQYF. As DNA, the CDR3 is TGCAGCGTCGCCGGGACTAGCGGGGTACAGACCTACGAGCAGTACTTC.

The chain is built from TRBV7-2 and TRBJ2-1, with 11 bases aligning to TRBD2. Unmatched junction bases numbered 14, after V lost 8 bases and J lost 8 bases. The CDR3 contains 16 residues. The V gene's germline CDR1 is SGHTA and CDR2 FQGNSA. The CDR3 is CASSSGVAGGPDEQFF. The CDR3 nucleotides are TGTGCCAGCTCCTCGGGGGTAGCGGGGGGGCCAGATGAGCAGTTCTTC.

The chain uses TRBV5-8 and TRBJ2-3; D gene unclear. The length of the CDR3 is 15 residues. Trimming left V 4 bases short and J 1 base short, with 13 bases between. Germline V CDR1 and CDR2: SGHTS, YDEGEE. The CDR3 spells CASSLSRSGTDTQYF. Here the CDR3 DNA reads TGTGCCAGCAGCCTATCCCGGTCGGGCACAGATACGCAGTATTTT.

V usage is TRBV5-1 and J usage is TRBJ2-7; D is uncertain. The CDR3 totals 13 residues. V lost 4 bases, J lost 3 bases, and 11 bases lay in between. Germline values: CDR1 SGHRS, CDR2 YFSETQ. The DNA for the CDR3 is TGCGCCAGCAGCCCCGGAAGAGGCTACGAGCAGTACTTC. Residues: CASSPGRGYEQYF.

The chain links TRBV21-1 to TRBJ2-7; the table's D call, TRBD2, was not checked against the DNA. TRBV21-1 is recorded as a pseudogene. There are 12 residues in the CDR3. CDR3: CASTLFVYEQYF. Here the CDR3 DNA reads TGTGCCAGCACCCTTTTTGTATACGAGCAGTACTTC.

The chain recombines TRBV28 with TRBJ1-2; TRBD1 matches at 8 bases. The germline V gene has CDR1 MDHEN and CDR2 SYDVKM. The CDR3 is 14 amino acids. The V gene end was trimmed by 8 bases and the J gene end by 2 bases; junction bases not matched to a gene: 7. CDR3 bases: TGTGCCAGCTTCGCAGGGGGCGCAAACTATGGCTACACCTTC. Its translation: CASFAGGANYGYTF.

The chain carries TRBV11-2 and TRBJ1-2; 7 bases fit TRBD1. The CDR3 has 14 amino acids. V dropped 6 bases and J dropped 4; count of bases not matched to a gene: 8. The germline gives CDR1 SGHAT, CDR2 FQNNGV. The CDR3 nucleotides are TGTGCCAGCAGGTCCGACAGGGTTCGCTATGGCTACACCTTC. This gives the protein CASRSDRVRYGYTF.

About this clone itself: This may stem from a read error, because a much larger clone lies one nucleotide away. This CDR3 reads CASSEQGTGELFF. CDR3 coding DNA: TGTGCCAGCAGTGAACAGGGGACCGGGGAGCTGTTTTTT. The V gene is TRBV2, the J gene TRBJ2-2; D may be TRBD1 (6 bases). The germline gives CDR1 SNHLY, CDR2 FYNNEI. Trimming pared 2 bases from V and 5 bases from J, leaving 6 bases between. This CDR3 is built from 13 residues.

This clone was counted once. In nucleotides, the CDR3 is TGTGCCATCAGGGACAGTAAGTACGAGCAGTACTTC. This encodes CAIRDSKYEQYF. The J gene is TRBJ2-7, the V gene TRBV10-3; D is possibly TRBD1 (6 bases). The CDR3 loop spans 12 amino acids. Germline CDR1 and CDR2: ENHRY and SYGVKD. The V end lost 6 bases, the J end lost 4 bases, and 10 bases lay between the germline ends.

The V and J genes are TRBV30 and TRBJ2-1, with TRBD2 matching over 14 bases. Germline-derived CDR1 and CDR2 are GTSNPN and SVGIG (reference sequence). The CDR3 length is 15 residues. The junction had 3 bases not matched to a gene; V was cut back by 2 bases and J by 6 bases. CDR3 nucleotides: TGTGCCTGGAGTTTAGGACTAGCGGGGGGCAATGAGCAGTTCTTC. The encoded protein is CAWSLGLAGGNEQFF.

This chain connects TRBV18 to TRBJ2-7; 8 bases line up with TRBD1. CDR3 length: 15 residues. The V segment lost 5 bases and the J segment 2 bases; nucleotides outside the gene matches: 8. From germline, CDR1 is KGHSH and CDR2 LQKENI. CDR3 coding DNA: TGTGCCAGCTCAGAGGGGACAGGCGTTACCTACGAGCAGTACTTC. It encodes CASSEGTGVTYEQYF.

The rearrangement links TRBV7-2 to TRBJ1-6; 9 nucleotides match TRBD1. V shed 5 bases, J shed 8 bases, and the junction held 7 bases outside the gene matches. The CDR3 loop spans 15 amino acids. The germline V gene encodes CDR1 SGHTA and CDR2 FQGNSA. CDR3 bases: TGTGCCAGCAGCGGTCACAGGGGGCTCGATTCACCCCTCCACTTT. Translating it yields CASSGHRGLDSPLHF.

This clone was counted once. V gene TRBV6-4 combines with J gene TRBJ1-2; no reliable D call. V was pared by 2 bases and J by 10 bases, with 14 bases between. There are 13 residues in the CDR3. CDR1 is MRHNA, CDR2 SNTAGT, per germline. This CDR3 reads CASSDGGSLVYTF. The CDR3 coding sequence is TGTGCCAGCAGTGACGGAGGGTCTCTAGTCTACACCTTC.

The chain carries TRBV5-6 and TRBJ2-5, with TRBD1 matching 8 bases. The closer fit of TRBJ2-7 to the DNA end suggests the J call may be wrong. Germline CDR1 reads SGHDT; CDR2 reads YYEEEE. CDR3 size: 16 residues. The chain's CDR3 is CASINLSGTGYHEQYF. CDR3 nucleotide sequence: TGTGCCAGCATCAATTTATCCGGGACAGGTTATCACGAGCAGTACTTC.